This T cell receptor (beta chain) appears in the sequencing data of a study of blood T cells in healthy people across ages. Study-wide findings and caveats: It was found that TCR beta diversity correlated strongly with the percentage of naive T cells. The authors considered diversity estimates from one million T cells to be underestimates.

The count of this clonotype is one. As yet, its antigen is unknown. Per germline, CDR1 SGHDT and CDR2 YYEEEE. The ends were cut back, 0 bases at V and 0 bases at J, with 7 bases in the middle. There are 14 residues in the CDR3. A second PCR, run for about 6 to 11 cycles, used a sample-barcoded 5' primer plus a J-beta primer mix. Each sample provided no less than 2.5 million CDR3-containing paired-end reads. TCRdb processed the 5' RACE reads anew with MiXCR; each CDR3 protein has one entry. The table has 1,100,000 or so distinct CDR3 sequences, 40% to 55% seen once. This TCR was recovered from an older woman in good health. Sequenced sample: blood. The rearrangement uses TRBV5-6 and TRBJ2-7, with D unresolved. The chain's CDR3 is CASSLVTYSYEQYF. In DNA, the CDR3 is TGTGCCAGCAGCTTGGTTACTTACTCCTACGAGCAGTACTTC.